What follows is one TCR beta chain and its context. Antigen unknown. The data were taken from a study of CD8 T cells in ankylosing spondylitis. Points from the study as a whole: Reportedly, significant enrichment of disease-linked clones occurred in matched ankylosing spondylitis synovial fluid.

The germline gives CDR1 SGHTA, CDR2 FQGNSA. V was shortened by 2 bases and J by 4 bases, with 14 bases between the two germline ends. The length of the CDR3 is 16 residues. Quantitative 5'-RACE with molecular barcodes generated TCR beta libraries. Each CDR3 protein is one row after TCRdb ran MiXCR on the 5' RACE reads. The sample lists about 64,000 distinct CDR3 sequences, approximately 5.7% occurring once. This TCR was sampled from a male donor with ankylosing spondylitis. The specimen sequenced was synovial fluid, either unsorted or a sorted T cell fraction (not recorded which). The chain uses TRBV7-2 and TRBJ2-2; D unclear. The CDR3, as DNA: TGTGCCAGCAGCTTATCAGTGGCGGCGCCCACCGGGGAGCTGTTTTTT. It translates to CASSLSVAAPTGELFF.